The 4 T cell receptor beta chains below were found in one sample sequenced in a study of cytomegalovirus exposure and HLA in healthy donors. Primers included in the PCR were 60 Vbeta and 13 Jbeta primers. Assay used: immunoSEQ multiplex PCR; TCRdb lists only in-frame clones, some missing. This sample has about 160,000 clones, with less than 90% found just once. Specimen: PBMCs. Receptor source: a male donor in good health and CMV-seropositive.

On this clone itself: The junction differs from germline at one of its ends, possibly a read error. V is TRBV7-9 and J is TRBJ2-7, with 8 bases fitting TRBD1. This CDR3 has 16 amino acids. Germline assignment: CDR1 SEHNR and CDR2 FQNEAQ (reference sequence). CDR3 residues: CSSSATLDRESYEQYF. The DNA of the CDR3 is TGTTCCAGCAGCGCCACCCTGGACAGGGAGTCCTACGAGCAGTACTTC.

This clone showed up just a few times. The J gene is TRBJ1-2, the V gene TRBV28; TRBD1 matches 9 bases. CDR1 and CDR2 from the germline V gene are MDHEN and SYDVKM. The CDR3 spans 14 residues. Losses at the gene ends were 10 bases for V and 6 bases for J; bases not matched to a gene: 12. The CDR3 DNA is TGTGCCATCCAATCACTGACAGGGGGAGATGGCTACACCTTC. It yields the protein CAIQSLTGGDGYTF.

The genes are TRBV9 and TRBJ2-5; 12 bases line up with TRBD1. The ends lost 4 bases at V and 4 bases at J; junction bases unmatched: 8. Germline V gene data show CDR1 as SGDLS and CDR2 as YYNGEE. The CDR3 covers 16 residues. CDR3 loop: CASSPRGTGGAETQYF. DNA for the CDR3: TGTGCCAGCAGCCCACGGGGGACAGGGGGCGCAGAGACCCAGTACTTC.

J is TRBJ1-2 and V is TRBV7-3; no reliable D call. CDR3 length: 10 residues. CDR1 is SGHTA and CDR2 is FQGTGA in the germline V gene. V shed 5 bases and J shed 6 bases, with 4 bases lying between them. The CDR3 DNA follows: TGTGCCAGCAGCCAGAATGGCTACACCTTC. It translates to CASSQNGYTF.